Listed below are T cell receptor beta chains from one sample, sequenced in a study of T cell responses to AZD1222 COVID-19 vaccine. Using immunoSEQ multiplex PCR, the repertoire was profiled, and TCRdb retains in-frame clones only, with some absent. The sample includes some 130,000 clones, around 87% seen only once; the top ten take roughly 2.7%. The starting material was peripheral blood, obtained 28 days after the second AZD1222 dose. These receptors all come from an adult who received the AZD1222 COVID-19 vaccine. The CDR3 runs from the conserved cysteine through the conserved F or W. Fields, in order: V gene, D gene, clone size, J gene, CDR3 DNA, CDR3 protein. D genes are given only for firm matches. Clone sizes are given selectively: once, few, many, or a class where the clone is expanded.

>TRBV11-2|.|.|TRBJ2-1
TGTGCCAGCAGCTTAAGGTCCTCCCAGCAATCATACAATGAGCAGTTCTTC
CASSLRSSQQSYNEQFF
>TRBV2|TRBD1|.|TRBJ2-7
TGTGCCAGCAGAGGACAGGTTCTATACGAGCAGTACTTC
CASRGQVLYEQYF
>TRBV6-5|TRBD1|.|TRBJ1-5
TGTGCCAGCAGCGCGGACCTCCGGGACAGAGTTGATAAGTTT
CASSADLRDRVDKF
>TRBV24-1|.|once|TRBJ2-5
TGTGCCACCAGTGCGTGGGGGAGAAGAGAAGAGACCCAGTACTTC
CATSAWGRREETQYF
>TRBV12-3/TRBV12-4|TRBD1|.|TRBJ1-2
TGTGCCAGCAGTTACCGACAGGGGGATGGCTACACCTTC
CASSYRQGDGYTF
>TRBV5-8|.|.|TRBJ1-6
TGTGCCAGCAGCTTGTTGCAGGGCACCTATGATTCACCCCTCCACTTT
CASSLLQGTYDSPLHF
>TRBV7-7|.|once|TRBJ1-4
TGTGCTAGCATCGGCGAACCCAGGGGCCAGAATAATGAAAAACTGTTTTTT
CASIGEPRGQNNEKLFF
>TRBV18|.|.|TRBJ1-1
TGTGCCAGCTCACCGGGACCGAACTATGAAGCTTTCTTT
CASSPGPNYEAFF
>TRBV7-2|.|.|TRBJ2-7
TGTGCCAGCAGCTTAGGAGTGGTCGGCTACGAGCAGTACTTC
CASSLGVVGYEQYF
>TRBV28|TRBD1|.|TRBJ1-5
TGTGCCAGCAGACCAACAGGGGGCCATCAGCCCCAGCATTTT
CASRPTGGHQPQHF
>TRBV6-6|.|.|TRBJ2-7
TGTGCCAGCAGTCCCGGTTGGTCCTACGAGCAGTACTTC
CASSPGWSYEQYF
>TRBV5-4|.|once|TRBJ1-2
TGTGCCAGCAGCTTGGCCAGTGACAGGCGCTACACCTTC
CASSLASDRRYTF
>TRBV7-6|.|once|TRBJ2-1
TGTGCCAGCAGCCGGGAGCAGGGAAGGCGGTACAATGAGCAGTTCTTC
CASSREQGRRYNEQFF
>TRBV4-3|.|.|TRBJ1-1
TGCGCCAGCAGCCTGGGGGCCGGGGACACTGAAGCTTTCTTT
CASSLGAGDTEAFF
>TRBV24-1|TRBD1|.|TRBJ1-1
TGTGCCACCAGTAGGACAGGGAGTAACACTGAAGCTTTCTTT
CATSRTGSNTEAFF
>TRBV6-5|TRBD1|.|TRBJ1-2
TGTGCCAGCACAGGGGGCTTACTCGCTAACTATGGCTACACCTTC
CASTGGLLANYGYTF
>TRBV28|.|.|TRBJ1-4
TGTGCCAGCAGTTCCTTCCCGGTAGCTAATGAAAAACTGTTTTTT
CASSSFPVANEKLFF
>TRBV14|.|.|TRBJ2-5
TGTGCCAGCAGCCAAGATTACCAGCTTCAGTTCTACGGGACCCAGTACTTC
CASSQDYQLQFYGTQYF
>TRBV19|TRBD1|.|TRBJ1-6
TGTGCCAGTAAGACGGGACAGGGGATCGGGTCACCCCTCCACTTT
CASKTGQGIGSPLHF
>TRBV5-1|.|.|TRBJ2-7
TGCGCCAGCAGCTTGGTAGGGCTGACATCGCCTGGGGAGCAGTACTTC
CASSLVGLTSPGEQYF
>TRBV18|.|.|TRBJ1-2
TGTGCCAGCTCACCAAGGGAAAAGGTTAACTATGGCTACACCTTC
CASSPREKVNYGYTF
>TRBV7-2|TRBD2|.|TRBJ2-3
TGTGCCAGCAGAACAGGACTAGCGGGGGCACGTACAGATACGCAGTATTTT
CASRTGLAGARTDTQYF
>TRBV27|.|once|TRBJ1-4
TGTGCCAGCAGTTTATCGTCCGACGGGGAAAAACTGTTTTTT
CASSLSSDGEKLFF
>TRBV15|.|.|TRBJ1-5
TGTGCCACCAGCAGAGATCCCGGGAACAGCAATCAGCCCCAGCATTTT
CATSRDPGNSNQPQHF
>TRBV29-1|.|.|TRBJ1-2
TGCAGCGTTGAAGATCCGCCAGCTAACTATGGCTACACCTTC
CSVEDPPANYGYTF
>TRBV4-1|.|.|TRBJ1-1
TGCGCCAGCAGCCAAGAGTTGGACACTGAAGCTTTCTTT
CASSQELDTEAFF
>TRBV5-4|.|.|TRBJ1-1
TGTGCCAGCAGCTTTAGGGATCCGGGGCGGCCTGAAGCTTTCTTT
CASSFRDPGRPEAFF
>TRBV7-8|.|.|TRBJ2-3
TGTGCCAGCAGCTTAGGGACCCACCACAGATACACAGATACGCAGTATTTT
CASSLGTHHRYTDTQYF
>TRBV5-1|TRBD1|.|TRBJ1-6
TGCGCCAGCAGCTTGGCACAGGGGGGGGTTTCACCCCTCCACTTT
CASSLAQGGVSPLHF
>TRBV11-3|TRBD2|.|TRBJ2-5
TGTGCCAGCAGCTTAGGGGCTAGCGGGGGCCCAGAGACCCAGTACTTC
CASSLGASGGPETQYF
>TRBV5-1|.|.|TRBJ2-5
TGCGCCAGCAGCCTCGGGACTGTCCAAGAGACCCAGTACTTC
CASSLGTVQETQYF
>TRBV9|TRBD2|once|TRBJ2-1
TGTGCCAGCAGCGTAGTGGCTAGCGGGGGGATATACAATGAGCAGTTCTTC
CASSVVASGGIYNEQFF
>TRBV2|TRBD1|.|TRBJ2-2
TGTGCCAGCAGCCAGACAGGGGCTGCGAACACCGGGGAGCTGTTTTTT
CASSQTGAANTGELFF
>TRBV18|.|.|TRBJ1-2
TGTGCCAGCTCACCTTCGGGGGACTATGGCTACACCTTC
CASSPSGDYGYTF
>TRBV5-1|.|.|TRBJ2-5
TGCGCCAGCAGCGCGGGGCGGGACTTCGAGCAAGAGACCCAGTACTTC
CASSAGRDFEQETQYF
>TRBV6-5|.|.|TRBJ2-3
TGTGCCAGCAGTTACCAGGGCGAGCTGGATACGCAGTATTTT
CASSYQGELDTQYF
>TRBV7-2|.|.|TRBJ2-1
TGTGCCAGCACCCGTAGGGGGGACCTTGGGACTGGGCAGTTCTTC
CASTRRGDLGTGQFF
>TRBV4-2|.|.|TRBJ1-5
TGTGCCAGCAGCCAAGACAGACGTAGGGAGCCCCAGCATTTT
CASSQDRRREPQHF
>TRBV13|.|.|TRBJ2-5
TGTGCCAGCAGCTTTTCAGGGGAAGAGACCCAGTACTTC
CASSFSGEETQYF
>TRBV28|TRBD2|.|TRBJ2-4
TGTGCCAGCAGTTCCCCCGCAGCGGGGGAAGCCAAAAACATTCAGTACTTC
CASSSPAAGEAKNIQYF
>TRBV4-3|TRBD2|once|TRBJ2-4
TGCGCCAGCAGCCTACAGATAGCGGGGGGGACTCTAGCCAAAAACATTCAGTACTTC
CASSLQIAGGTLAKNIQYF
>TRBV13|TRBD2|.|TRBJ2-7
TGTGCCAGCAGCCCCGGGCTAGCGGGGGGCCCACAGTACTTC
CASSPGLAGGPQYF
>TRBV2|TRBD1|.|TRBJ1-2
TGTGCCGGCGACAGGGGGCGGGCTGGGCGCTACACCTTC
CAGDRGRAGRYTF
>TRBV4-3|.|.|TRBJ2-1
TGCGCCAGCAGCCAGGTCGGGGGGCTCAAGTCCCACAATGAGCAGTTCTTC
CASSQVGGLKSHNEQFF
>TRBV19|.|.|TRBJ1-5
TGTGCCAGTAGTATAGGTAGGGATGATCAGCCCCAGCATTTT
CASSIGRDDQPQHF
>TRBV4-2|.|.|TRBJ1-5
TGTGCCAGCAGCCCCTCCCAGGGGCCACCCTCCAATCAGCCCCAGCATTTT
CASSPSQGPPSNQPQHF
>TRBV19|.|.|TRBJ2-5
TGTGCCAGTAGGCCTAACCGGGGAGGGACCCAGTACTTC
CASRPNRGGTQYF
>TRBV28|.|.|TRBJ1-1
TGTGCCAGCAGTTTATCTATTCGGGGGAGTGAAGCTTTCTTT
CASSLSIRGSEAFF
>TRBV15|TRBD1|.|TRBJ2-1
TGTGCCACCAGCAGAGGGACAGGGGGCTACAATGAGCAGTTCTTC
CATSRGTGGYNEQFF